Listed here are 21 T cell receptor beta chains from one sample, sequenced in a study of shared clonotypes between healthy human individuals. It was CD45RO-negative cells, positively selected for CCR7, that made up naive CD8 cells, with terminally differentiated effector memory CD45RA+ cells excluded. TCRdb's copy holds only in-frame clones and misses some; the assay was immunoSEQ multiplex PCR. The repertoire holds roughly 2.1 million clones, with around 93% as singletons. Sequenced material: naive CD8+ T cells from PBMCs. These receptors all come from a man younger than 35 in good health. Some clones in this sample may be carry-over from other donors' samples.

The chain recombines TRBV19 with TRBJ1-4; 9 bases agree with TRBD1. The CDR3 totals 15 residues. V was pared by 5 bases and J by 3 bases, with 4 bases of the junction left unmatched. Per germline, CDR1 LNHDA and CDR2 SQIVND (reference sequence). CDR3 loop: CASSARTGANEKLFF. The CDR3 nucleotides are TGTGCCAGTAGTGCCCGGACAGGGGCTAATGAAAAACTGTTTTTT. The whole variable domain, filled in from reference TRBV19 and TRBJ1-4, reads DGGITQSPKYLFRKEGQNVTLSCEQNLNHDAMYWYRQDPGQGLRLIYYSQIVNDFQKGDIAEGYSVSREKKESFPLTVTSAQKNPTAFYLCASSARTGANEKLFFGSGTQLSVL.

V usage is TRBV10-1 and J usage is TRBJ2-7; TRBD2 might be the D (6 bases). The CDR3 length is 14 residues. V lost 3 bases and J lost 3, with 12 bases in between. Per germline, CDR1 WNHNN and CDR2 SYGVQD (reference sequence). Here the CDR3 reads CASSDPGANYEQYF. As DNA, the CDR3 is TGCGCCAGCAGTGACCCGGGAGCCAACTACGAGCAGTACTTC.

On this clone itself: The sample carries other DNA sequences with the same CDR3. The chain carries TRBV5-1 and TRBJ2-7; 10 bases are a match to TRBD1. CDR3 length: 15 residues. Germline V gene data show CDR1 as SGHRS and CDR2 as YFSETQ. V shed 4 bases, J shed 2 bases, and the junction held 6 bases outside the gene matches. DNA of the CDR3: TGCGCCAGCAGCCTCGACAGGGGGCCCGCCTACGAGCAGTACTTC. Its translation is CASSLDRGPAYEQYF.

This rearrangement joins TRBV5-4 to TRBJ1-5, with D unclear. This CDR3 comprises 11 residues. With 2 bases removed from V and 5 bases from J, the gap between germline ends came to 2 bases. In germline, CDR1 is SGHNT, CDR2 YYREEE (reference sequence). The CDR3 loop is CASSLDQPQHF. Written as DNA, the CDR3 is TGTGCCAGCAGCTTAGATCAGCCCCAGCATTTT.

The CDR3 spells CASSHGVDTEAFF. The DNA of the CDR3 is TGTGCCAGCAGCCATGGAGTCGACACTGAAGCTTTCTTT. This sequence joins TRBV7-3 and TRBJ1-1; no clear D. V was clipped by 5 bases and J by 3 bases, with 10 bases between them. CDR3 length: 13 residues. Germline V CDR1 and CDR2: SGHTA, FQGTGA.

This clone is a singleton in its sample. Other DNA sequences of this sample code for an identical CDR3. CDR3 DNA: TGCAGTGCTAGAGTGGGTGAGCAGTTCTTC. Protein product: CSARVGEQFF. This rearrangement joins TRBV20-1 to TRBJ2-1; D is unresolved. The CDR3 has 10 amino acids. V was cut by 1 base and J by 9 bases, with 4 bases left in between. The germline CDR1 and CDR2 sequences are DFQATT and SNEGSKA (reference sequence).

The V call is TRBV5-5, the J call TRBJ1-3; D uncertain. Germline V gene lookup returns CDR1 SGHKS and CDR2 YYEKEE (reference sequence). V was trimmed by 1 base and J by 1 base, leaving 6 bases between them. This CDR3 region has 14 residues. DNA for the CDR3: TGTGCCAGCAGCTTGTGGCTTTCTGGAAACACCATATATTTT. Translating it yields CASSLWLSGNTIYF.

The chain joins TRBV29-1 to TRBJ2-7; 7 nucleotides match TRBD2. V was clipped by 4 bases and J by 7 bases; unmatched bases: 19. Germline assignment: CDR1 SQVTM and CDR2 ANQGSEA. This CDR3 is built from 16 residues. DNA for the CDR3: TGCAGCGTTGGGAGAGAGATCAGCGGGGACGAGGGAGAGCAGTACTTC. Residues: CSVGREISGDEGEQYF.

This chain links TRBV28 with TRBJ2-3; 9 bases map to TRBD2. The germline V gene encodes CDR1 MDHEN and CDR2 SYDVKM. CDR3 size: 15 residues. J lost 5 bases, V lost 8 bases, and 11 bases had no gene match. CDR3 sequence (DNA): TGTGCCAGCGGATCGGTAGCGGGAGAGTTAGATACGCAGTATTTT. It encodes CASGSVAGELDTQYF.

V gene TRBV11-3 combines with J gene TRBJ2-3; D is undetermined. This CDR3 has 13 amino acids. V was trimmed by 5 bases and J by 3 bases, leaving 9 bases between them. Germline loops: CDR1 SGHNT, CDR2 YENEEA. CDR3 sequence: CASSPRLTDTQYF. DNA of the CDR3: TGTGCCAGCAGCCCCCGGCTGACAGATACGCAGTATTTT. The full variable domain, completed using reference TRBV11-3 and TRBJ2-3, is EAGVVQSPRYKIIEKKQPVAFWCNPISGHNTLYWYLQNLGQGPELLIRYENEEAVDDSQLPKDRFSAERLKGVDSTLKIQPAELGDSAVYLCASSPRLTDTQYFGPGTRLTVL.

V and J are TRBV19 and TRBJ2-3; 7 bases fit TRBD1. V gave up 5 bases and J gave up 4 bases; unmatched junction bases: 9. The CDR3 extends over 15 amino acids. The V gene's germline CDR1 is LNHDA and CDR2 SQIVND (reference sequence). The CDR3: CASSPRDSLADTQYF. The CDR3 DNA follows: TGTGCCAGTAGTCCACGGGACAGTCTGGCAGATACGCAGTATTTT.

This clone was seen only once. J is TRBJ2-7 and V is TRBV11-2; TRBD2 matches at 10 bases. CDR3 size: 16 residues. Germline values: CDR1 SGHAT, CDR2 FQNNGV. J gave up 5 bases and V 5 bases, and 12 bases lay outside the gene matches. CDR3 protein: CASSGTSELAGDEQYF. The CDR3 coding sequence is TGTGCCAGCAGCGGGACTAGCGAGCTAGCGGGCGACGAGCAGTACTTC.

This rearrangement joins TRBV4-1 to TRBJ1-5; no reliable D call. The CDR3 is 15 amino acids. V lost 0 bases and J 3 bases, leaving 9 bases between the germline ends. Germline CDR1 reads MGHRA; CDR2 reads YSYEKL. CDR3 sequence (DNA): TGCGCCAGCAGCCAAGATTGGATAGACAATCAGCCCCAGCATTTT. This sequence encodes CASSQDWIDNQPQHF.

This sequence joins TRBV5-6 and TRBJ1-1; D perhaps matches TRBD1 (5 bases). Looked up from germline, CDR1 is SGHDT and CDR2 is YYEEEE. The CDR3 extends over 12 amino acids. V gave up 3 bases and J gave up 7 bases, with 10 bases separating them. CDR3 protein: CASSSGPSEAFF. The CDR3 DNA sequence: TGTGCCAGCAGCTCGGGACCGAGTGAAGCTTTCTTT.

V and J are TRBV10-1 and TRBJ1-2; D remains ambiguous. The V gene lost 9 bases and the J gene lost 7 bases, with 15 bases spanning the gap. From germline, CDR1 is WNHNN and CDR2 SYGVQD (reference sequence). The CDR3 length is 12 residues. In DNA, the CDR3 is TGCGCCAGGGTTTACCCCCTTATTGGCTACACCTTC. Translated: CARVYPLIGYTF.

This chain joins TRBV5-1 and TRBJ2-1; D unresolved. This CDR3 contains 16 residues. V was trimmed by 2 bases and J by 1 base, leaving 13 bases between them. Germline lookup yields CDR1 SGHRS and CDR2 YFSETQ. CDR3 amino acids: CASSFDRLISYNEQFF. The CDR3 DNA sequence: TGCGCCAGCAGCTTCGATCGGCTGATTTCCTACAATGAGCAGTTCTTC.

The rearrangement links TRBV7-9 to TRBJ1-3; D is perhaps TRBD1 (6 bases). The V gene lost 6 bases and the J gene lost 0 bases, with 12 bases spanning the gap. This CDR3 is built from 15 residues. Germline lookup yields CDR1 SEHNR and CDR2 FQNEAQ (reference sequence). DNA of the CDR3: TGTGCCAGCAGATCTACAGGGCCCTCTGGAAACACCATATATTTT. The encoded protein is CASRSTGPSGNTIYF.

This chain connects TRBV5-4 to TRBJ2-5; D might be TRBD2 (5 bases). CDR3 length: 16 residues. CDR1 and CDR2 (germline): SGHNT, YYREEE (reference sequence). V was cut by 0 bases and J by 5 bases, with 17 bases left in between. The CDR3 protein is CASSLDFIALAETQYF. CDR3 DNA: TGTGCCAGCAGCTTGGATTTCATCGCTCTAGCTGAGACCCAGTACTTC. Full variable domain (outside the CDR3, taken from reference TRBV5-4 and TRBJ2-5): ETGVTQSPTHLIKTRGQQVTLRCSSQSGHNTVSWYQQALGQGPQFIFQYYREEENGRGNFPPRFSGLQFPNYSSELNVNALELDDSALYLCASSLDFIALAETQYFGPGTRLLVL.

This chain joins TRBV11-2 and TRBJ2-1; 12 positions match TRBD2. CDR1 is SGHAT, CDR2 FQNNGV, per germline. CDR3 size: 17 residues. The V gene end was trimmed by 6 bases and the J gene end by 0 bases; junction bases not matched to a gene: 6. DNA of the CDR3: TGTGCCAGCAGTTATGGACTAGCGGGATTCTCCTACAATGAGCAGTTCTTC. Amino acids: CASSYGLAGFSYNEQFF.

The rearrangement links TRBV29-1 to TRBJ2-3; TRBD2 is a possible D gene (5 bases). Germline CDR1 is SQVTM and CDR2 is ANQGSEA. There are 13 residues in the CDR3. Trimming removed 6 bases from V and 8 bases from J, with 18 bases in between. The CDR3 DNA follows: TGCAGCGTGCCCCCCGGGGTGAACGGTACGCAGTATTTT. Translation: CSVPPGVNGTQYF.

This chain uses TRBV10-1 with TRBJ2-4; D might be TRBD2 (5 bases). The germline V gene has CDR1 WNHNN and CDR2 SYGVQD (reference sequence). CDR3 length: 14 residues. V was clipped by 7 bases and J by 4 bases, with 14 bases between them. CDR3 nucleotides: TGCGCCAGCACTAGACGGGGTGGGAAAAACATTCAGTACTTC. Translating gives CASTRRGGKNIQYF.